The rows below give T cell receptor beta chains drawn from one sample of a study of T cell changes during pregnancy in multiple sclerosis. Generated by immunoSEQ multiplex PCR, the TCRdb table keeps only in-frame clones and is missing some. The sample includes 40,000 to 60,000 clones, 80% to 95% of them seen just once. Source: peripheral blood, taken after pregnancy. Source of these receptors: a female donor with multiple sclerosis, enrolled in a pregnancy study. Both conserved end residues are part of each CDR3. Each record gives: V gene, J gene, CDR3 protein.

v_call: TRBV29-1; j_call: TRBJ2-3; cdr3_aa: CSVVMGAIDTQYF
v_call: TRBV18; j_call: TRBJ2-2; cdr3_aa: CASSEQRRGGELFF
v_call: TRBV5-5; j_call: TRBJ1-1; cdr3_aa: CASSLGGMNTEAFF
v_call: TRBV9; j_call: TRBJ2-3; cdr3_aa: CASSVGGNTDTQYF
v_call: TRBV2; j_call: TRBJ2-3; cdr3_aa: CASERGGLDTQYF
v_call: TRBV9; j_call: TRBJ2-1; cdr3_aa: CASSGGGAFSNEQFF
v_call: TRBV7-6; j_call: TRBJ2-4; cdr3_aa: CASSPIAKNIQYF
v_call: TRBV30; j_call: TRBJ1-1; cdr3_aa: CAWRAGTEAFF
v_call: TRBV6-4; j_call: TRBJ2-5; cdr3_aa: CASSAVAGGQETQYF
v_call: TRBV6-4; j_call: TRBJ2-2; cdr3_aa: CASSEQRGDTGELFF
v_call: TRBV6-6; j_call: TRBJ2-3; cdr3_aa: CASSTGGGAADTQYF
v_call: TRBV9; j_call: TRBJ2-7; cdr3_aa: CASSVGQGSFYEQYF
v_call: TRBV7-8; j_call: TRBJ2-1; cdr3_aa: CASSLYAGGSSYNEQFF
v_call: TRBV13; j_call: TRBJ1-1; cdr3_aa: CASSLARISNTEAFF
v_call: TRBV21-1; j_call: TRBJ2-5; cdr3_aa: CASSKETSVWETQYF
v_call: TRBV9; j_call: TRBJ1-2; cdr3_aa: CASSVGGPLYGYTF
v_call: TRBV9; j_call: TRBJ1-6; cdr3_aa: CASSGTPYNSPLHF
v_call: TRBV9; j_call: TRBJ2-3; cdr3_aa: CASSVDLTDTQYF
v_call: TRBV14; j_call: TRBJ2-2; cdr3_aa: CASSQRRGRDTGELFF
v_call: TRBV4-2; j_call: TRBJ1-6; cdr3_aa: CASSQLHTGRSPLHF
v_call: TRBV7-2; j_call: TRBJ1-5; cdr3_aa: CASRIGGRGNQPQHF
v_call: TRBV6-6; j_call: TRBJ2-1; cdr3_aa: CASGASGGSYNEQFF
v_call: TRBV30; j_call: TRBJ2-1; cdr3_aa: CAWFHRDFYNEQFF
v_call: TRBV6-4; j_call: TRBJ2-1; cdr3_aa: CASSALAGGPNEQFF
v_call: TRBV4-3; j_call: TRBJ2-1; cdr3_aa: CASSLLAGGLGEQFF
v_call: TRBV7-2; j_call: TRBJ2-3; cdr3_aa: CASSLTDSFLYF
v_call: TRBV4-2; j_call: TRBJ1-5; cdr3_aa: CASSNRDRGSNQPQHF
v_call: TRBV4-3; j_call: TRBJ2-1; cdr3_aa: CASSQGLGGSYNEQFF
v_call: TRBV9; j_call: TRBJ2-2; cdr3_aa: CASSVDLRTAATGELFF
v_call: TRBV21-1; j_call: TRBJ1-1; cdr3_aa: CASSNCRANTEAFF
v_call: TRBV7-9; j_call: TRBJ2-5; cdr3_aa: CASSLGLQGGQETQYF
v_call: TRBV4-2; j_call: TRBJ1-2; cdr3_aa: CASSQEVLVTYGYTF
v_call: TRBV6-5; j_call: TRBJ2-2; cdr3_aa: CASTRWGELFF
v_call: TRBV25-1; j_call: TRBJ1-1; cdr3_aa: CASSHPTGNTEAFF
v_call: TRBV19; j_call: TRBJ1-4; cdr3_aa: CASSQPPNREKLFF
v_call: TRBV4-3; j_call: TRBJ2-7; cdr3_aa: CASSQERGEQYF
v_call: TRBV19; j_call: TRBJ1-5; cdr3_aa: CASSSGIWANQPQHF
v_call: TRBV5-3; j_call: TRBJ2-3; cdr3_aa: CARSPLLWAGDTQYF
v_call: TRBV6-5; j_call: TRBJ1-4; cdr3_aa: CASSYFRGSANEKLFF
v_call: TRBV25-1; j_call: TRBJ1-1; cdr3_aa: CASTGGANTEAFF
v_call: TRBV5-1; j_call: TRBJ2-5; cdr3_aa: CASSPLGDTVPQTQYF
v_call: TRBV10-3; j_call: TRBJ2-2; cdr3_aa: CAISEWRDTGELFF
v_call: TRBV21-1; j_call: TRBJ1-4; cdr3_aa: CASSKDGWSAPNEKLFF
v_call: TRBV18; j_call: TRBJ1-1; cdr3_aa: CASSPPNRGSMNTEAFF
v_call: TRBV10-3; j_call: TRBJ1-5; cdr3_aa: CAISGTGTGQPQHF
v_call: TRBV7-9; j_call: TRBJ1-6; cdr3_aa: CASSLSGRGSPLHF
v_call: TRBV13; j_call: TRBJ2-5; cdr3_aa: CASRQGLAGPQETQYF
v_call: TRBV5-6; j_call: TRBJ1-4; cdr3_aa: CASSFIGPGDEKLFF
v_call: TRBV9; j_call: TRBJ2-5; cdr3_aa: CASSVTGHQETQYF
v_call: TRBV19; j_call: TRBJ1-4; cdr3_aa: CASSRAGGVREKLFF
v_call: TRBV9; j_call: TRBJ2-7; cdr3_aa: CASSVALGEVEQYF
v_call: TRBV5-5; j_call: TRBJ2-7; cdr3_aa: CASSLRQATYEQYF
v_call: TRBV21-1; j_call: TRBJ2-1; cdr3_aa: CASSKVWTGTNEQFF